This entry lists 3 T cell receptor beta chains sequenced from one sample in a study of CD8+CD57+ T cells in acquired aplastic anemia. Patients selected for sequencing had displayed CD8+CD57+ cell expansion by flow cytometry. Genomic DNA provided the template from which TCR beta VDJ and CDR3 profiles were obtained. MiXCR, applied by TCRdb to the reads, yields one record per CDR3 protein. The table includes about 180,000 distinct CDR3 sequences, 40% to 50% detected once. The sample consisted of sorted CD4+, CD8+, or CD8+CD57+ T cells (not recorded which) from PBMCs. The receptors shown here come from a human donor with aplastic anemia.

The chain employs TRBV20-1 and TRBJ2-1; 11 nucleotides match TRBD2. With 6 bases clipped from V and 4 bases from J, the junction kept 8 bases outside the gene matches. CDR3 length: 15 amino acids. The germline gives CDR1 DFQATT, CDR2 SNEGSKA (reference sequence). The CDR3 bases are TGCAGTGCCACTCCCGGGACTAGCGGATACAATGAGCAGTTCTTC. This sequence encodes CSATPGTSGYNEQFF.

This clonotype appeared many times. This sequence joins TRBV20-1 and TRBJ2-5, with D possibly being TRBD1 or TRBD2 (6 bases each). The CDR3 loop spans 13 amino acids. Germline V CDR1 and CDR2: DFQATT, SNEGSKA (reference sequence). V gave up 3 bases and J gave up 4 bases, with 12 bases separating them. DNA of the CDR3: TGCAGTGCTAGCTGGGGGGCCCTAGAGACCCAGTACTTC. Translation: CSASWGALETQYF.

V is TRBV10-3 and J is TRBJ2-3; TRBD1 might be the D (6 bases). The germline gives CDR1 ENHRY, CDR2 SYGVKD. This CDR3 has 16 amino acids. V lost 3 bases and J 1 base, leaving 14 bases between the germline ends. For the CDR3, the DNA is TGTGCCATCAGTGAAGGGGCAGGGGCCGGCACAGATACGCAGTATTTT. Encoded protein: CAISEGAGAGTDTQYF.